This T cell receptor (beta chain) was identified in a study of T cells in localized non-small cell lung cancer. Study-wide findings and caveats: Tumor samples were not multi-region, leaving intratumor heterogeneity unexcluded. The study found T cell clonality highest in uninvolved adjacent lung, above tumor.

The length of the CDR3 is 16 residues. Trimming removed 5 bases at V and 0 bases at J, with 11 bases between. Looked up from germline, CDR1 is SGHNT and CDR2 is YENEEA. TCRdb keeps only in-frame clones here, not all; method: immunoSEQ multiplex PCR. The sample holds 3,000 to 4,500 clones, more than 40% seen once. By its share, this clone is medium-sized. Its specificity is not known. The TCR comes from a male donor aged 60 or over with stage I lung adenocarcinoma. The specimen comprised lung tumor tissue, sampled before any cancer treatment. The rearrangement uses TRBV11-3 and TRBJ2-6; no clear D gene. The CDR3 sequence is CASSVFLGSGANVLTF. CDR3 sequence (DNA): TGTGCCAGCAGCGTTTTTTTAGGCTCTGGGGCCAACGTCCTGACTTTC.